Sequencing of this T cell receptor (beta chain) was carried out in a study of response to subunit inactivated influenza vaccine (dated by TCRdb to the late 2010s). In terms of the full investigation: The study used deep quantitative T cell receptor repertoire profiling to track responses to a trivalent subunit inactivated influenza vaccine.

Study-wide findings and limitations: It was suggested by the authors that each seasonal influenza vaccination may recruit only a limited number of new T cells.

The library was produced with RT-PCR. The sequencing machine was an Illumina HiSeq 2500. In-frame beta chains were kept once TCRdb had trimmed the public reads at Q25 with fastp and called clones with MiXCR. Entries that share a CDR3 protein sequence are merged under the most common genes and DNA. Here the sample has around 790,000 distinct CDR3 sequences; over 20% occur a single time. In total, the top ten clones hold approximately 10% of the sample. Worth noting for this clonotype: Its binding antigen is unknown. The record has no base qualities; no much larger clone is one base away.

The CDR1 and CDR2 encoded by the germline V gene are SGHVS and FQNEAQ. V drops 2 bases and J drops 7 bases, leaving 12 bases in between. Reading from cysteine to phenylalanine, the CDR3 counts 14 amino acids. The read is trimmed to its CDR3 DNA, 42 bases read in frame from base 1. This TCR came from a man aged 50 to 60 who received an inactivated influenza vaccine. Donor details come from another sample of the same person, matched by shared clones. The V gene is TRBV7-8 and the J gene is TRBJ2-1; the best D guess is TRBD2, with 5 bases matching. The sample in question was PBMCs from blood, obtained roughly 5 days after vaccination. The DNA is TGTGCCAGCAGCTTATACCAGCGGAAGAATGAGCAGTTCTTC. The resulting protein is CASSLYQRKNEQFF.